This T cell receptor (beta chain) was documented in a study of response to subunit inactivated influenza vaccine. Study-level points and caveats: The authors suggested that few new T cells are recruited per seasonal influenza vaccination.

This clonotype appeared a few times. Its antigen is undetermined. Germline trimming cut 3 bases from V and 8 bases from J; bases unmatched to any gene: 8. The CDR3 loop spans 15 amino acids. The germline V gene encodes CDR1 MNHEY and CDR2 SMNVEV (reference sequence). TCRdb passed the RT-PCR reads through MiXCR, listing each CDR3 protein once. This table holds about 780,000 distinct CDR3 sequences, about a fifth found once. The TCR originated in a middle-aged man who received an inactivated influenza vaccine. J is TRBJ2-1 and V is TRBV27, with 9 positions matching TRBD2. Source: PBMCs from blood, taken about 5 days after vaccination. In DNA form, the CDR3 reads TGTGCCAGCAGTTTTGCTAGCGGGATGATCCATGAGCAGTTCTTC. Its protein is CASSFASGMIHEQFF.